This T cell receptor beta chain was observed in a study of blood T cells in healthy people across ages. About the research overall: Capturing about one barcoded beta molecule per two T cells was achieved by template switching. Study-wide findings and caveats: Naive T cell percentage showed a strong correlation with the diversity of TCR beta. Nothing was known about donor CMV status, and this possibly confounded expanded clonotype changes.

CDR3 length: 14 residues. V lost 6 bases and J lost 7; bases outside the gene matches: 10. Germline assignment: CDR1 DFQATT and CDR2 SNEGSKA (reference sequence). As concerns this clonotype: Its antigen is undetermined.

PCR was performed a second time for 7 to 11 cycles using a sample-barcoded 5' primer and a J-beta primer mix. TCRdb ran MiXCR on the 5' RACE reads and lists one entry per CDR3 protein. The sample has approximately 800,000 distinct CDR3 sequences; more than 50% are singletons. This sequence was found in a man between 35 and 55 years old in good health. V and J are TRBV20-1 and TRBJ1-5, with TRBD1 matching 9 bases. The specimen was blood. The CDR3 sequence: CSATGGAGKQPQHF. The CDR3 DNA is TGCAGTGCCACAGGGGGCGCGGGGAAACAGCCCCAGCATTTT.